The subject of this entry is one T cell receptor (beta chain). The data are from a study of blood T cell repertoires in COVID-19. Assay: immunoSEQ multiplex PCR; the TCRdb copy retains only in-frame clones and omits some. This sample has more than 110,000 clones, with 60% to 80% found just once. Participants spanned ages about 18 to 90 years and resided in 20 to 30 US areas. Recovered participants had two consecutive negative NP/OP PCR tests, healthcare professional clearance, or symptom resolution. Germline loops: CDR1 SQVTM, CDR2 ANQGSEA. The J segment lost 3 bases and the V segment lost 7 bases, leaving 2 bases of the junction unmatched. This CDR3 region has 12 residues.

The sequenced sample was PBMCs or T cells enriched from blood (not recorded which). The TCR sequence derives from a woman between 45 and 65 years old who had recovered from COVID-19. This chain uses TRBV29-1 with TRBJ2-7, with 11 bases that match TRBD1. The CDR3 DNA reads TGCAGCGCCGGGACAGGGGGCTACGAGCAGTACTTC. This translates into CSAGTGGYEQYF.